This entry describes one T cell receptor (beta chain). Original processing notes: Reference gene primers were amplified, and this amplification served to estimate nucleated cell counts. The protocol was immunoSEQ multiplex PCR, while the TCRdb copy is restricted to in-frame clones and leaves out a portion. The V and J calls and clone size are taken from that table; D and trimming were inferred from the DNA. The sample has 160,000 or so clones, 85% seen once. The data were taken from a study of blood T cell repertoires in COVID-19. At the level of the study: Sites in the United States, Italy and Spain provided acute and convalescent COVID-19 samples. From T cells, B-cell-depleted T cells, or PBMCs came the material, which was cDNA or gDNA.

The germline V gene has CDR1 SGHAT and CDR2 FQDESV (reference sequence). Trimming removed 4 bases at V and 2 bases at J, with 8 bases between. CDR3 length: 13 amino acids. The sample was peripheral blood. The receptor was derived from a man aged 35 to 55 with acute or convalescent COVID-19. The chain is built from TRBV11-1 and TRBJ2-5; tentatively, D is TRBD1 (5 bases). CDR3 bases: TGTGCCAGCAGCTGGACACTTCAAGAGACCCAGTACTTC. Amino acid sequence: CASSWTLQETQYF.